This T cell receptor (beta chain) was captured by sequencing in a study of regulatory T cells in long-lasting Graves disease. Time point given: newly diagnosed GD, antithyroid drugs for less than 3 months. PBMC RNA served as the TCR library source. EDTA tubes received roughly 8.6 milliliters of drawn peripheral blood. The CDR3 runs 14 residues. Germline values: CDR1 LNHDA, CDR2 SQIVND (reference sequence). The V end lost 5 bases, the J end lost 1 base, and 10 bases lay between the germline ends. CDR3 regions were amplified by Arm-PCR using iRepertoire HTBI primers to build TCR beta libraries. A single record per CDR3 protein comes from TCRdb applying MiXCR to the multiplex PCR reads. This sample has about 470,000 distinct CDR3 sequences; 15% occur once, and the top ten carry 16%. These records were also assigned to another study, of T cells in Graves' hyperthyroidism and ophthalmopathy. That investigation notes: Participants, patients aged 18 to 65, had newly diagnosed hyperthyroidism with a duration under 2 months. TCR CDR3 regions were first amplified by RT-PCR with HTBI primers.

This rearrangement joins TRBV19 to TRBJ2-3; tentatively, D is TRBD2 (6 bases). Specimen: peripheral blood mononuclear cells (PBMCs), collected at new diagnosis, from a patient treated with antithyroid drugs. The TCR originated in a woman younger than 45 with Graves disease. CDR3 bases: TGTGCCAGTAGTGGAGCTAGCGGCACAGATACGCAGTATTTT. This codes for CASSGASGTDTQYF.